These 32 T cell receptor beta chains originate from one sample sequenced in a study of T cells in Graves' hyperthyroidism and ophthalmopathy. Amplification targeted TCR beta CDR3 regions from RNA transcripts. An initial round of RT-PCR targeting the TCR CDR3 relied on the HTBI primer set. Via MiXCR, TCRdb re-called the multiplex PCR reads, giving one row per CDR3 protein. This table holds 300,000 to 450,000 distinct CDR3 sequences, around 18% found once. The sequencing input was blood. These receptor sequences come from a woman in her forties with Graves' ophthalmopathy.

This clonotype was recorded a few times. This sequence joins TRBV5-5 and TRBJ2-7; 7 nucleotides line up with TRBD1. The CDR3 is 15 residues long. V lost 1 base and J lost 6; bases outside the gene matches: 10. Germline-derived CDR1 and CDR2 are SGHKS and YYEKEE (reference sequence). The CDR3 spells CASSLSYEGAGEQYF. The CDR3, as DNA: TGTGCCAGCAGCTTGAGTTACGAGGGGGCTGGCGAGCAGTACTTC.

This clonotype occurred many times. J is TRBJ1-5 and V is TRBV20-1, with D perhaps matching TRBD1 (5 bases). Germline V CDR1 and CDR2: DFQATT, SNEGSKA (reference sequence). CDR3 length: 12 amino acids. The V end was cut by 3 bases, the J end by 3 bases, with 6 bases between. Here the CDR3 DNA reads TGCAGTGCTAGGGACACCAATCAGCCCCAGCATTTT. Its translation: CSARDTNQPQHF.

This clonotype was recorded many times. In DNA form, the CDR3 reads TGCAGTGCCCCACGGTCGGCCAAAAACATTCAGTACTTC. Translation: CSAPRSAKNIQYF. V gene TRBV20-1 combines with J gene TRBJ2-4; D not resolved. V was shortened by 6 bases and J by 1 base, with 10 bases between the two germline ends. Germline V CDR1 and CDR2: DFQATT, SNEGSKA (reference sequence). This CDR3 contains 13 residues.

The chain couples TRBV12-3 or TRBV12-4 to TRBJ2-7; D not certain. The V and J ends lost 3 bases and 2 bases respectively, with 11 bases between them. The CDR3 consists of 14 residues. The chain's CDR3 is CASSFRATTYEQYF. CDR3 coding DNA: TGTGCCAGCAGTTTTCGGGCAACTACCTACGAGCAGTACTTC.

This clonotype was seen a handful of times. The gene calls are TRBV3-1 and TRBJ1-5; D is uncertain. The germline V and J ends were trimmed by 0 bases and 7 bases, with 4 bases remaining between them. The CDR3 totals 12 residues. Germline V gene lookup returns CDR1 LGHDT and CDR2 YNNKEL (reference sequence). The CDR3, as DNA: TGTGCCAGCAGCCAAGAAAGCCAGCCCCAGCATTTT. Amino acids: CASSQESQPQHF.

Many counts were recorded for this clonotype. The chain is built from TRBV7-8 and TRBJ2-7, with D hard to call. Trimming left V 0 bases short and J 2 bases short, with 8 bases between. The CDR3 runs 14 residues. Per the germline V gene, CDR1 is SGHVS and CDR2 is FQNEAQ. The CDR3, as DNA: TGTGCCAGCAGCTTAGCGCCTACCACCTACGAGCAGTACTTC. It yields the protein CASSLAPTTYEQYF.

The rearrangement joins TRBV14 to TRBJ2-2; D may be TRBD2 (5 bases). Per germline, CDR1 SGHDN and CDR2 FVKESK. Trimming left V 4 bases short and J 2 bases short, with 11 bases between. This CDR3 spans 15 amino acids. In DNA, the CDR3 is TGTGCCAGCAGCCCCTGGCTAGCAAACACCGGGGAGCTGTTTTTT. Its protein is CASSPWLANTGELFF.

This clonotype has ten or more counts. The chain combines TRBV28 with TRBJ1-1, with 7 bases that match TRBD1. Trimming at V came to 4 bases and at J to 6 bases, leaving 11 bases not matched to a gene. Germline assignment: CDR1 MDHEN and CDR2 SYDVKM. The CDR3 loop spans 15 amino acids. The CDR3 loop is CASSSHQGGFAEAFF. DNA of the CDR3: TGTGCCAGCAGTTCGCACCAGGGGGGTTTCGCTGAAGCTTTCTTT. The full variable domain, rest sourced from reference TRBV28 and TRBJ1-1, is DVKVTQSSRYLVKRTGEKVFLECVQDMDHENMFWYRQDPGLGLRLIYFSYDVKMKEKGDIPEGYSVSREKKERFSLILESASTNQTSMYLCASSSHQGGFAEAFFGQGTRLTVV.

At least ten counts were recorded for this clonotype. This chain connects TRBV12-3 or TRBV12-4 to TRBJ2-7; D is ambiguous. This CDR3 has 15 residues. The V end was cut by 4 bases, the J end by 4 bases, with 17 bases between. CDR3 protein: CASSSYSVTPYEQYF. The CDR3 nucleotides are TGTGCCAGCAGTTCCTACAGCGTTACACCTTACGAGCAGTACTTC.

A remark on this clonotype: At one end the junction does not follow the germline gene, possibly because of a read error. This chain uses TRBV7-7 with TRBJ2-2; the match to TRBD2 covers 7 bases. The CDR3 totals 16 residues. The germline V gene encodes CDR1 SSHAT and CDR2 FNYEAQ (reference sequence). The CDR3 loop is CASSLGASGNTGELFF. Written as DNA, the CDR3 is TGTGCTAGCAGCTTAGGGGCTAGCGGGAACACCGGGGAGCTGTTTTTT.

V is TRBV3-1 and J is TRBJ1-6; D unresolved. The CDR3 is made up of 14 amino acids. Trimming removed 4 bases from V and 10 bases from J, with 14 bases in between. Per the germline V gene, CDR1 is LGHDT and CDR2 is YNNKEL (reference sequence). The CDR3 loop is CASSPDNSRSPLHF. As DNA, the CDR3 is TGTGCCAGCAGCCCCGACAACTCCCGATCACCCCTCCACTTT.

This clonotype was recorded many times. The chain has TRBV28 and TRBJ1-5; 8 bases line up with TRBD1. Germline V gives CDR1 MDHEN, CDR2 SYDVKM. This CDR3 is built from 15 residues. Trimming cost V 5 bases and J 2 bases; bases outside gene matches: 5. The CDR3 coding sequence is TGTGCCAGCAGTCCAGGGGGCGGTGGCAATCAGCCCCAGCATTTT. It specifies CASSPGGGGNQPQHF.

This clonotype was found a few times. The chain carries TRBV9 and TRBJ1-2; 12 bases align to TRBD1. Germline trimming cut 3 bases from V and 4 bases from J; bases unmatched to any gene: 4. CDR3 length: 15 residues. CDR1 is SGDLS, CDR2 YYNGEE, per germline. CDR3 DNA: TGTGCCAGCAGCGCCCCGGGACAGGGGGCCTATGGCTACACCTTC. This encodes CASSAPGQGAYGYTF.

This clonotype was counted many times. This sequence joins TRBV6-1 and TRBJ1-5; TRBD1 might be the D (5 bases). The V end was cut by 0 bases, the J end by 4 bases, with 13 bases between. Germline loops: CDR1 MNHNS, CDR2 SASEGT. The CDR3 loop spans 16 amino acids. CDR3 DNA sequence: TGTGCCAGCAGTGAAGCGCCTGGGGCCGTTAATCAGCCCCAGCATTTT. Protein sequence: CASSEAPGAVNQPQHF.

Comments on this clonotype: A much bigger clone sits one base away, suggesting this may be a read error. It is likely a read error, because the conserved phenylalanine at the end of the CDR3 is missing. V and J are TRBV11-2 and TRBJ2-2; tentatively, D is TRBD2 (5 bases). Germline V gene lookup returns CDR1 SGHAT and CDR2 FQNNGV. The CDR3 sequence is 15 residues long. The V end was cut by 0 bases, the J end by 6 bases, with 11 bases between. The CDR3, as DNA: TGTGCCAGCAGCTTAGATGCATATAGCGCCGGGGAGCTGTTTCTT. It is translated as CASSLDAYSAGELFL.

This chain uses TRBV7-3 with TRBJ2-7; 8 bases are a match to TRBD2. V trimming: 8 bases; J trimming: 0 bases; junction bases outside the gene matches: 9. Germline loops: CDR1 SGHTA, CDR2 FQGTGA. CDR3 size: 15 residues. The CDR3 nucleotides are TGTGCCAGCGGGTTTGCGGGAGGCCCCTCCTACGAGCAGTACTTC. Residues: CASGFAGGPSYEQYF.

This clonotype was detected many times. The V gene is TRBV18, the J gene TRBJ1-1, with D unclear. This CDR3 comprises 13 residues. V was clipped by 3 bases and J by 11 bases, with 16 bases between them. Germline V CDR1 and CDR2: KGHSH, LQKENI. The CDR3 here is CASSPKGGLEAFF. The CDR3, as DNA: TGTGCCAGCTCACCCAAAGGTGGTCTAGAGGCTTTCTTT.

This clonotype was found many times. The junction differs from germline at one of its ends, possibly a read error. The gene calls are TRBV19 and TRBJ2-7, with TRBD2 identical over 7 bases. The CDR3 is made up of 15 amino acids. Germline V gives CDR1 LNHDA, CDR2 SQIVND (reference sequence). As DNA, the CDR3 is TGTGCCAGTACCTTGGGCGGGACTAACTCCCACGAGCAGTACTTC. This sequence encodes CASTLGGTNSHEQYF. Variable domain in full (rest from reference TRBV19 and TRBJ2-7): DGGITQSPKYLFRKEGQNVTLSCEQNLNHDAMYWYRQDPGQGLRLIYYSQIVNDFQKGDIAEGYSVSREKKESFPLTVTSAQKNPTAFYLCASTLGGTNSHEQYFGPGTRLTVT.

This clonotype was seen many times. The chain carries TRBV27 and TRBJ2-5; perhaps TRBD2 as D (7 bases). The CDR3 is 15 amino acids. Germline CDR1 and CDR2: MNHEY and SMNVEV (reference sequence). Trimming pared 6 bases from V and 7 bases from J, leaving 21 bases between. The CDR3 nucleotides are TGTGCCAGCAGCCCTCGGGCGCGGGGGCAGGGGACCCAGTACTTC. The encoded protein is CASSPRARGQGTQYF.

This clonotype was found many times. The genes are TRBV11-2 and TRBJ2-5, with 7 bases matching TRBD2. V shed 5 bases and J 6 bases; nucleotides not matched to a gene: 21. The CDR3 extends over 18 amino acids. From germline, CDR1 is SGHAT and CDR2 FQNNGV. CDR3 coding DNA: TGTGCCAGCAGCCAGCGGGATAAGGGAGGGCGTGGGGGACAGACCCAGTACTTC. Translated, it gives CASSQRDKGGRGGQTQYF. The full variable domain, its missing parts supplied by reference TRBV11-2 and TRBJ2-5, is EAGVAQSPRYKIIEKRQSVAFWCNPISGHATLYWYQQILGQGPKLLIQFQNNGVVDDSQLPKDRFSAERLKGVDSTLKIQPAKLEDSAVYLCASSQRDKGGRGGQTQYFGPGTRLLVL.

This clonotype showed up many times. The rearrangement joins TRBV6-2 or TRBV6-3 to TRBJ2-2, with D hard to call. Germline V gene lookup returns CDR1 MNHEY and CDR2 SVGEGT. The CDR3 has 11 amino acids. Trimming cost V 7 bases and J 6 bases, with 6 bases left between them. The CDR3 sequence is CASTSSGELFF. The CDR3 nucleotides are TGTGCCAGCACATCTTCCGGGGAGCTGTTTTTT.

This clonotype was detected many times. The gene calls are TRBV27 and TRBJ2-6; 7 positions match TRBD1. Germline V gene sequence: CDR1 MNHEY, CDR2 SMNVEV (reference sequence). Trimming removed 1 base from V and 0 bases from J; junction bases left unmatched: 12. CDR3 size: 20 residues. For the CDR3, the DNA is TGTGCCAGCAGTTTATATCCCCCCTCGGACAGGCTCTCTGGGGCCAACGTCCTGACTTTC. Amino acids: CASSLYPPSDRLSGANVLTF.

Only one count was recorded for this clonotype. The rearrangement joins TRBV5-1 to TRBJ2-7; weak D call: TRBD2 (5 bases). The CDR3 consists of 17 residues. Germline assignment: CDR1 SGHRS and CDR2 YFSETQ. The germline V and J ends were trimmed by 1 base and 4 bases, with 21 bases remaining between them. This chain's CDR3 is CASSLLGGGPRDYEQYF. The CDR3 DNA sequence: TGCGCCAGCAGCTTGCTGGGTGGCGGGCCGAGAGATTACGAGCAGTACTTC.

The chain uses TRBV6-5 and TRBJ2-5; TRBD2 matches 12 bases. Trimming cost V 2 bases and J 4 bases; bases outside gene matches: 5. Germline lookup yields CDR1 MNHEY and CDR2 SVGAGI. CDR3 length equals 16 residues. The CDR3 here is CASSYSGLAGPETQYF. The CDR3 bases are TGTGCCAGCAGTTACAGTGGACTAGCGGGACCAGAGACCCAGTACTTC.

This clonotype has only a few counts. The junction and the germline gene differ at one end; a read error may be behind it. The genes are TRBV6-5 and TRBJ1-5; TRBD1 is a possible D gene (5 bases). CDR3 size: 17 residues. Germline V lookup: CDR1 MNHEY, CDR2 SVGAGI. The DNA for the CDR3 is TGTGCCAGCAGTTACTCGAGCTGGGCACAGGAGGATCAGCCCCAGCTTTTT. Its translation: CASSYSSWAQEDQPQLF.

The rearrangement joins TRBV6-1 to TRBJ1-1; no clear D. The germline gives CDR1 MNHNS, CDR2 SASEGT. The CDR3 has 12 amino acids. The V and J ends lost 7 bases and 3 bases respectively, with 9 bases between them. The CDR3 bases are TGTGCCAGCACCAACGGCGACACTGAAGCTTTCTTT. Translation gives CASTNGDTEAFF.

CDR3 coding DNA: TGTGCCAGCCACGGGACTAGCGGGAGAGGGCACGAGCAGTACTTC. As protein: CASHGTSGRGHEQYF. The chain has TRBV6-2 or TRBV6-3 and TRBJ2-7; 14 bases are shared with TRBD2. This CDR3 spans 15 amino acids. CDR1 and CDR2 from the germline V gene are MNHEY and SVGEGT. With V trimmed by 8 bases and J by 5 bases, 8 bases remained unmatched.

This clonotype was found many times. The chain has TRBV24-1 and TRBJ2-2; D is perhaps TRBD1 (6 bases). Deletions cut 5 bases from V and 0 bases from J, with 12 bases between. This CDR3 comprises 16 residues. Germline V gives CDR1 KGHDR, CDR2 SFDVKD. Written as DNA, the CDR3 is TGTGCCACCAGTGTAGGGGGAGCGGCGAACACCGGGGAGCTGTTTTTT. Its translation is CATSVGGAANTGELFF.

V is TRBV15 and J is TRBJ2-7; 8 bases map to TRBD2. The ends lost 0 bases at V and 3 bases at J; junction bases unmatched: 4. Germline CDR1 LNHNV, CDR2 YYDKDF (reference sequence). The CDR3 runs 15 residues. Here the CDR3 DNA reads TGTGCCACCAGCAGAGATGGGACTAGAGGCTACGAGCAGTACTTC. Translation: CATSRDGTRGYEQYF. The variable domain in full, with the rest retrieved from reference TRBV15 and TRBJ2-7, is DAMVIQNPRYQVTQFGKPVTLSCSQTLNHNVMYWYQQKSSQAPKLLFHYYDKDFNNEADTPDNFQSRRPNTSFCFLDIRSPGLGDTAMYLCATSRDGTRGYEQYFGPGTRLTVT.

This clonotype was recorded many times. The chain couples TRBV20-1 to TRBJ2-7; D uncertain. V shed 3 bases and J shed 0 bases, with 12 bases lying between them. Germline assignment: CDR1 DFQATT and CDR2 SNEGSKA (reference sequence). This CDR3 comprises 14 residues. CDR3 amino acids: CSARDYTNSYEQYF. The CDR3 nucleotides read TGCAGTGCTAGGGATTATACCAACTCCTACGAGCAGTACTTC.

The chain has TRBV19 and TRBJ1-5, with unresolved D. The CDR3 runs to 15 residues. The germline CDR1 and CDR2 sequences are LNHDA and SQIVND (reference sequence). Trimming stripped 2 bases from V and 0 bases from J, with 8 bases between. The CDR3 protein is CASSIRLYSNQPQHF. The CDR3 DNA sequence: TGTGCCAGTAGTATAAGACTGTATAGCAATCAGCCCCAGCATTTT.

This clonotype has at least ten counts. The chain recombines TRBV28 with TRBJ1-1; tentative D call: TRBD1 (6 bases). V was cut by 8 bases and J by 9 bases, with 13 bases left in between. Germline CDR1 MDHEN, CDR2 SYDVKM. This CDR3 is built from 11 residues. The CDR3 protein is CASPRTGKAFF. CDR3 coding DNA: TGTGCCAGCCCCCGAACAGGGAAAGCTTTCTTT.